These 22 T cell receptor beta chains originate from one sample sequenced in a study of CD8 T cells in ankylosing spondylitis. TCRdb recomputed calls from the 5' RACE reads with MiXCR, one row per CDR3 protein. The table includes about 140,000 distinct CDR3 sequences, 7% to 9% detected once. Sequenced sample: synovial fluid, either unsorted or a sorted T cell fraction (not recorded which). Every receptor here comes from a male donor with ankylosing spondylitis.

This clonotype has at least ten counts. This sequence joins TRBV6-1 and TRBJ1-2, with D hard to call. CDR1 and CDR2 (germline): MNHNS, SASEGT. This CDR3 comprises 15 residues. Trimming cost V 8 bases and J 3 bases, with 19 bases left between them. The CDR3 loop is CASRPSWSRDYGYTF. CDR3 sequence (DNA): TGTGCCAGCCGGCCGAGCTGGTCGAGGGACTATGGCTACACCTTC.

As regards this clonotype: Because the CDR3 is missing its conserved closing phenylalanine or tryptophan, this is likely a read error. The CDR3 DNA reads as TGCGCCAGCAGGGGGACGAACACCGGGGAGCTGTTTTCT. Encoded protein: CASRGTNTGELFS. The chain has TRBV27 and TRBJ2-2; 7 bases are shared with TRBD1. This CDR3 has 13 amino acids. Germline V lookup: CDR1 MNHEY, CDR2 SMNVEV (reference sequence).

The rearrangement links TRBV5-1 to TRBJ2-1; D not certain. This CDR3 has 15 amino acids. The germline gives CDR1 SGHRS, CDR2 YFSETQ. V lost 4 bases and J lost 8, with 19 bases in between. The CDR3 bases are TGCGCCAGCAGCCCGGCTCCTCCTCTAGGGTATGAGCAGTTCTTC. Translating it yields CASSPAPPLGYEQFF.

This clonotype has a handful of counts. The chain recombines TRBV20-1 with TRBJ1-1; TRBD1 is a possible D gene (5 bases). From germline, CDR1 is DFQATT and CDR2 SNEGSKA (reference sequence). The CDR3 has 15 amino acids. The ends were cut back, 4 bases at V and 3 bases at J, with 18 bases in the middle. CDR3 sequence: CSANARGAWDTEAFF. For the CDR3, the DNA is TGCAGTGCTAACGCTCGGGGCGCATGGGACACTGAAGCTTTCTTT.

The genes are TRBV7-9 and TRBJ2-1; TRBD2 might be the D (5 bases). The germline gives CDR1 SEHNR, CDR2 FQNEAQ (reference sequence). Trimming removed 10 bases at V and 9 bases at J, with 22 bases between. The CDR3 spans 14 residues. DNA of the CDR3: TGTGCCATGGGCCCCGGGATACTCAGCGGTGAGCAGTTCTTC. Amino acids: CAMGPGILSGEQFF.

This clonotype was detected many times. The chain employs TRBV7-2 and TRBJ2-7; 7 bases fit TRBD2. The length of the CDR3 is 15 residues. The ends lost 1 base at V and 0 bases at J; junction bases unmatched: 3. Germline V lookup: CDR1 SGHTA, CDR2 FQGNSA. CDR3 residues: CASSLDRTSSYEQYF. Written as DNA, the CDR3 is TGTGCCAGCAGCTTAGATCGGACTAGCTCCTACGAGCAGTACTTC.

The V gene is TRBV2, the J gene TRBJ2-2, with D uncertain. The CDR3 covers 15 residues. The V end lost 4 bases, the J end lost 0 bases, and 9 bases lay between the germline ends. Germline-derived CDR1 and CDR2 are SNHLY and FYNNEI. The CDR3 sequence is CASSVVRPNTGELFF. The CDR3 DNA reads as TGTGCCAGCAGTGTGGTGCGGCCGAACACCGGGGAGCTGTTTTTT.

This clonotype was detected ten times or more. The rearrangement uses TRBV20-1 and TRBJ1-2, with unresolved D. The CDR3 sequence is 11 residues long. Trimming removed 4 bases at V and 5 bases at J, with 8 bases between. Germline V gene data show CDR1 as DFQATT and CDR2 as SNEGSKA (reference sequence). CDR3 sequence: CSATNGYGYTF. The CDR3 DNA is TGCAGTGCTACCAATGGGTATGGCTACACCTTC.

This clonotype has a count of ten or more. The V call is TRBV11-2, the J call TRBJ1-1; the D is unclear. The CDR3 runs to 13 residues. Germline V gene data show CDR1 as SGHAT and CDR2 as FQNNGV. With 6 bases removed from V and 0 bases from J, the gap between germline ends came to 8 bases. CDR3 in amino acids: CASRRTMNTEAFF. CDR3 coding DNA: TGTGCCAGCAGGAGGACCATGAACACTGAAGCTTTCTTT.

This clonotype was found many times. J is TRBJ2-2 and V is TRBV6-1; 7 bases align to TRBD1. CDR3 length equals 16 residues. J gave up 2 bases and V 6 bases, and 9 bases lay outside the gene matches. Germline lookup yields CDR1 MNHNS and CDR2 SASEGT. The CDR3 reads CASRETGTANTGELFF. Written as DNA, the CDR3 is TGTGCCAGCAGAGAGACCGGGACAGCTAACACCGGGGAGCTGTTTTTT.

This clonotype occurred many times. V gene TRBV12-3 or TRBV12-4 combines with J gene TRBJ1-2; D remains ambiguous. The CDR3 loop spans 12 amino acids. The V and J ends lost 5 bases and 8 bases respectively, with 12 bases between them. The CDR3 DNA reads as TGTGCCAGCAGTCTCCAACGCGGGGGCTACACCTTC. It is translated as CASSLQRGGYTF.

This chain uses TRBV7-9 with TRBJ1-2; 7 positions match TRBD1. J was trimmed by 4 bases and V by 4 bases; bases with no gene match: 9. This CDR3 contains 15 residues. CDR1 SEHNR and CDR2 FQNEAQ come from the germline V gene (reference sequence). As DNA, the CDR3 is TGTGCCAGCAGCTCGCCGGACAGGCCTTCCTATGGCTACACCTTC. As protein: CASSSPDRPSYGYTF.

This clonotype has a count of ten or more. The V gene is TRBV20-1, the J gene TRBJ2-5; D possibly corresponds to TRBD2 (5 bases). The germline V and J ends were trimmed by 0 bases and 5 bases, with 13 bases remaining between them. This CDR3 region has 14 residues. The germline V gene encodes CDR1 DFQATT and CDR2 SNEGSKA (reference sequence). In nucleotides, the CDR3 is TGCAGTGCTAGAGATGGTAGCGCCCGGGAGACCCAGTACTTC. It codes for CSARDGSARETQYF.

CDR3 protein: CASSATSFQETQYF. CDR3 DNA sequence: TGTGCCAGCAGCGCCACTAGCTTCCAAGAGACCCAGTACTTC. The rearrangement links TRBV9 to TRBJ2-5, with D perhaps TRBD2 (6 bases). V lost 3 bases and J lost 1, with 10 bases in between. Germline V lookup: CDR1 SGDLS, CDR2 YYNGEE. The CDR3 contains 14 residues.

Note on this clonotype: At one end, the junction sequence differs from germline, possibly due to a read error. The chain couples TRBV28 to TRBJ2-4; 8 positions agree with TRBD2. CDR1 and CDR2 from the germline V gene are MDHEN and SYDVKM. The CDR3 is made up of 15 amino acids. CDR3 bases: TGTGCCAGCAGTTACCCGGGGGGGGGCAAAATCATTCAGTACTTC. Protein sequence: CASSYPGGGKIIQYF.

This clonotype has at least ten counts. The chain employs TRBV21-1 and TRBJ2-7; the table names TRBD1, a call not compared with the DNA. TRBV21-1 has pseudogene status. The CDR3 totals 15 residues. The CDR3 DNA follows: TGTGCCAGCAGCAAAGGGGAGGACAGGGTCTACGAGCAGTACTTC. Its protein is CASSKGEDRVYEQYF.

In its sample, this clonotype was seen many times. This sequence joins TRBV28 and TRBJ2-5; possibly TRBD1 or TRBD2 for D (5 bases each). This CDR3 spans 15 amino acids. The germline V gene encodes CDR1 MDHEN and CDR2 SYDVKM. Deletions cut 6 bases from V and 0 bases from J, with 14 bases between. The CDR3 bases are TGTGCCAGCAGCCCCGGGACGGCGTACCAAGAGACCCAGTACTTC. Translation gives CASSPGTAYQETQYF.

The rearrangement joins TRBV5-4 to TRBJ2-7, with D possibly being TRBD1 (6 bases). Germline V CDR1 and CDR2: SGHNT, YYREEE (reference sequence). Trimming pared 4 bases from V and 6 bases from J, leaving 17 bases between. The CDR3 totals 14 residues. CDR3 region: CASSPGTRLGEQYF. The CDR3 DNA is TGTGCCAGCAGCCCCGGGACACGTTTAGGCGAGCAGTACTTC.

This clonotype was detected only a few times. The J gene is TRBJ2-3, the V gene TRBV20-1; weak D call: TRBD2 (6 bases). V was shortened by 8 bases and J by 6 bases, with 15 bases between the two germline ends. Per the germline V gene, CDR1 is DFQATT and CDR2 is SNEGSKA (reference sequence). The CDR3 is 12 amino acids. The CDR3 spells CSSTGTLDTQYF. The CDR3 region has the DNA TGCAGTTCCACCGGGACTTTGGATACGCAGTATTTT.

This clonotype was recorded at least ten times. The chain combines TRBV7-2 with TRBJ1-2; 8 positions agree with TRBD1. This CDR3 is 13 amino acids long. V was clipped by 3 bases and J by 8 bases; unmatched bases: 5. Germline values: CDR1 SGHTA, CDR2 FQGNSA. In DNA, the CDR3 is TGTGCCAGCAGCTTCACGGCAGGGGGCGGCTACACCTTC. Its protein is CASSFTAGGGYTF.

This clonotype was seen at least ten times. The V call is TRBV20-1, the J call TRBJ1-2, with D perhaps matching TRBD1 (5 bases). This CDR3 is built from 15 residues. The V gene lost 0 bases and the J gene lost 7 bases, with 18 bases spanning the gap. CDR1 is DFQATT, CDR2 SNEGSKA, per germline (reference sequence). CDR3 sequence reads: CSARDSKTVSGGYTF. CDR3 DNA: TGCAGTGCTAGAGATTCGAAGACAGTTTCGGGTGGCTACACCTTC.

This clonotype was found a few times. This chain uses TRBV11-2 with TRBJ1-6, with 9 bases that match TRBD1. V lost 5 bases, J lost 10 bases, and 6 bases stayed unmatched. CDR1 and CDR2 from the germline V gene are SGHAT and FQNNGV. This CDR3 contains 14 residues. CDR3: CASSLRDRVSPLHF. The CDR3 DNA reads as TGTGCCAGCAGCCTCCGGGACAGGGTATCACCCCTCCACTTT.